The 9 T cell receptor beta chains given below trace back to one sample, sequenced in a study of CD8+CD57+ T cells in acquired aplastic anemia. Whoever was chosen for sequencing had shown CD8+CD57+ cell expansion by flow cytometry. Using genomic DNA as the template, TCR beta VDJ and CDR3 profiling was carried out. TCRdb re-called the reads through MiXCR, storing one row per CDR3 protein. The repertoire holds approximately 180,000 distinct CDR3 sequences, with 45% to 55% as singletons. The sequenced material came from sorted CD4+, CD8+, or CD8+CD57+ T cells (not recorded which) from PBMCs. The receptors were gathered from a human donor with aplastic anemia.

This clonotype was recorded at least ten times. The gene calls are TRBV2 and TRBJ2-2, with 7 bases identical to TRBD1. Germline CDR1 SNHLY, CDR2 FYNNEI. There are 14 residues in the CDR3. V lost 6 bases, J lost 7 bases, and 8 bases stayed unmatched. The CDR3 bases are TGTGCCAGCAGGAGGACAGGCGCTAGCGGGGAGCTGTTTTTT. Protein sequence: CASRRTGASGELFF.

The chain has TRBV20-1 and TRBJ2-7, with 8 bases fitting TRBD2. The CDR3 has 13 residues. The J segment lost 3 bases and the V segment lost 0 bases, leaving 1 base of the junction unmatched. Germline lookup yields CDR1 DFQATT and CDR2 SNEGSKA (reference sequence). CDR3 in amino acids: CSARELADYEQYF. The CDR3 DNA reads TGCAGTGCTAGAGAACTAGCGGACTACGAGCAGTACTTC.

A note on this clonotype: This sequence may be a read error, since a much larger clone differs from it by one base. Given the absence of the conserved phenylalanine or tryptophan at the CDR3 end, a read error is likely. The CDR3 nucleotides read TGTGCCAGCAGCGGGGGCGGCTATTCTGATAATTCACCCCTCCACCTT. Its protein is CASSGGGYSDNSPLHL. The rearrangement uses TRBV6-1 and TRBJ1-6, with a weak D call TRBD1 (6 bases). The germline V and J ends were trimmed by 6 bases and 5 bases, with 17 bases remaining between them. In germline, CDR1 is MNHNS, CDR2 SASEGT. The length of the CDR3 is 16 residues.

The rearrangement links TRBV9 to TRBJ2-1; D is tentatively TRBD1 or TRBD2 (6 bases each). CDR3 size: 16 residues. Per the germline V gene, CDR1 is SGDLS and CDR2 is YYNGEE. V lost 0 bases and J lost 2, with 12 bases in between. CDR3 nucleotide sequence: TGTGCCAGCAGCGTAGGACCCGGGGGCGCCTACAATGAGCAGTTCTTC. Translated: CASSVGPGGAYNEQFF.

The chain employs TRBV15 and TRBJ2-5, with 8 positions matching TRBD1. Germline values: CDR1 LNHNV, CDR2 YYDKDF (reference sequence). J lost 7 bases, V lost 4 bases, and 11 bases had no gene match. CDR3 length: 15 amino acids. DNA for the CDR3: TGTGCCACCAGCACTTTAACAGGGGGTGTCGTGACCCAGTACTTC. Protein sequence: CATSTLTGGVVTQYF.

This clonotype was detected ten times or more. The chain links TRBV7-2 to TRBJ2-5; TRBD1 is a possible D gene (5 bases). Trimming left V 3 bases short and J 5 bases short, with 13 bases between. The CDR3 covers 14 residues. From germline, CDR1 is SGHTA and CDR2 FQGNSA. The CDR3 bases are TGTGCCAGCAGCTTGGCAGGGTTGTGGGAGACCCAGTACTTC. Protein: CASSLAGLWETQYF.

The chain uses TRBV20-1 and TRBJ2-5, with D possibly matching TRBD2 (6 bases). The V end was cut by 3 bases, the J end by 1 base, with 6 bases between. This CDR3 is built from 12 residues. Germline V gene data show CDR1 as DFQATT and CDR2 as SNEGSKA (reference sequence). The CDR3 region has the DNA TGCAGTGCTAGCGGGGGCCAAGAGACCCAGTACTTC. Amino acid sequence: CSASGGQETQYF.

This clonotype was observed at least ten times. V usage is TRBV7-9 and J usage is TRBJ1-2; D is perhaps TRBD1 (6 bases). In germline, CDR1 is SEHNR, CDR2 FQNEAQ (reference sequence). The CDR3 has 14 residues. Trimming shortened V by 3 bases and J by 4 bases, and 12 bases separated the two germline ends. The CDR3 nucleotides read TGTGCCAGCAGCTTTAACAGGGCGCCCTATGGCTACACCTTC. This sequence encodes CASSFNRAPYGYTF.

This clonotype has ten or more counts. The rearrangement joins TRBV10-2 to TRBJ2-7, with 10 positions matching TRBD2. This CDR3 is built from 14 residues. Per germline, CDR1 WSHSY and CDR2 SAAADI. V lost 3 bases to trimming and J lost 2 bases; unmatched junction nucleotides: 1. In DNA, the CDR3 is TGCGCCAGCAGTGATAGCGGGGGGCCCTACGAGCAGTACTTC. As protein: CASSDSGGPYEQYF.